The 3 T cell receptor beta chains below come from one sample, sequenced in a study of cytotoxic CD8 clonotypes in ibrutinib-treated CLL. The protocol was immunoSEQ multiplex PCR, while the TCRdb copy is restricted to in-frame clones and leaves out a portion. Among 130,000 or so clones listed, approximately 81% were seen once. The material sequenced was PBMCs, taken after 12 months of ibrutinib treatment. These receptors were taken from a human donor with chronic lymphocytic leukemia.

This chain joins TRBV7-3 and TRBJ2-2; D is possibly TRBD2 (6 bases). The length of the CDR3 is 16 residues. Trimming took 5 bases from V and 4 from J, leaving 17 bases between them. Germline V gene lookup returns CDR1 SGHTA and CDR2 FQGTGA. The CDR3 here is CASSNPFSGFTGELFF. In nucleotides, the CDR3 is TGTGCCAGCAGCAATCCCTTTAGCGGTTTCACCGGGGAGCTGTTTTTT.

The chain couples TRBV5-6 to TRBJ2-5, with D perhaps TRBD2 (5 bases). The CDR3 is 13 amino acids. CDR1 is SGHDT, CDR2 YYEEEE, per germline. Trimming cost V 3 bases and J 0 bases, with 6 bases left between them. The CDR3 region has the DNA TGTGCCAGCAGCTCGGACTACCAAGAGACCCAGTACTTC. The encoded protein is CASSSDYQETQYF.

This chain uses TRBV2 with TRBJ2-7; no clear D gene. Trimming left V 2 bases short and J 3 bases short, with 5 bases between. The CDR3 is made up of 12 amino acids. Germline values: CDR1 SNHLY, CDR2 FYNNEI. The CDR3 DNA sequence: TGTGCCAGCAGTGAACGAGGCTACGAGCAGTACTTC. Protein: CASSERGYEQYF.